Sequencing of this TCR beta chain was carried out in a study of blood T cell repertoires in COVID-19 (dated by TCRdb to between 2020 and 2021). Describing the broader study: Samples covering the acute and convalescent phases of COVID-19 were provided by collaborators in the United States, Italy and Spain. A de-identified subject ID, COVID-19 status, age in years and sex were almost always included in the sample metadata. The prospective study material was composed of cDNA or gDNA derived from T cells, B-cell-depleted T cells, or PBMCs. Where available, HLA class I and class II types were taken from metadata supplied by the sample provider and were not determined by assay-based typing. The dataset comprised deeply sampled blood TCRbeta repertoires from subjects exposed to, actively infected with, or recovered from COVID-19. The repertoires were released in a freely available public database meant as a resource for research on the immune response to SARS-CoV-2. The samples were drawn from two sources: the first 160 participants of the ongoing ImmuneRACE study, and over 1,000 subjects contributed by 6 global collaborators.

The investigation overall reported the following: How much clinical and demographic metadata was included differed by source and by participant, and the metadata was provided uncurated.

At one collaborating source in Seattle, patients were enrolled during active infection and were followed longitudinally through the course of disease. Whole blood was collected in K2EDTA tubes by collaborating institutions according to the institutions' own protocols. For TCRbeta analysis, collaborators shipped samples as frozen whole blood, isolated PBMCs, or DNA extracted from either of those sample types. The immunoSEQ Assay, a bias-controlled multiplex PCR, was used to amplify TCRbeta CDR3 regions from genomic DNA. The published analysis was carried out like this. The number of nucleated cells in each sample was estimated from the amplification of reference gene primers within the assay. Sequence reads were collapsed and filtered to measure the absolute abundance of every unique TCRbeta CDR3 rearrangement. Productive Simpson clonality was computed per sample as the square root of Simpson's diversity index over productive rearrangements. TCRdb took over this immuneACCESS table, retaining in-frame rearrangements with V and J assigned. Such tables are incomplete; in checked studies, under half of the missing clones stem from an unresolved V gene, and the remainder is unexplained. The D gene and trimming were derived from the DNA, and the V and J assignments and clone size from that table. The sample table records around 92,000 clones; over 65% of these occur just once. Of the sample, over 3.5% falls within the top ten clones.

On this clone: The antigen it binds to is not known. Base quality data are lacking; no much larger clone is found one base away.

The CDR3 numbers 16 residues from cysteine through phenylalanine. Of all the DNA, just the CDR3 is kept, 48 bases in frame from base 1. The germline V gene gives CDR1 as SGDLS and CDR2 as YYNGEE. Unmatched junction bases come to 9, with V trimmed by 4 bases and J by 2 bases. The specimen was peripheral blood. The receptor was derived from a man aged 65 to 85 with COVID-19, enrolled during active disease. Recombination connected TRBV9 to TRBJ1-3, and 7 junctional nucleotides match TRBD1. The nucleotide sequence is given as TGTGCCAGCAGCTCCCAGACAGGGCTAACTGGAAACACCATATATTTT. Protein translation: CASSSQTGLTGNTIYF.